This is a list of T cell receptor beta chains from one sample in a study of shared clonotypes between healthy human individuals. Sequenced by immunoSEQ multiplex PCR; TCRdb stores in-frame clones only, minus some. The sample has about 670,000 clones; approximately 79% are singletons. The sequenced sample was memory CD4+ T cells sorted from blood. Receptor source: a woman aged 30 to 39 in good health. Both conserved end residues are part of each CDR3. Fields, in order: D gene, J gene, clone size, CDR3 length, V gene, CDR3 DNA, CDR3 protein. The D gene is left open where the match is weak. Clone size is not always given. Where it is, it says once, few, many or a class for expanded clones.

>TRBD1|TRBJ2-2|few|15|TRBV7-8
TGTGCCAGCAGCTTTGATGGACAGGGGAGAGGGGAGCTGTTTTTT
CASSFDGQGRGELFF
>TRBD1|TRBJ1-5|few|13|TRBV10-2
TGCGCCAGCAGGGAGGGACAGGGGCAGCCCCAGCATTTT
CASREGQGQPQHF
>-|TRBJ1-4|-|12|TRBV28
TGTGCCAGCAGGACAGGTTCTGAAAAACTGTTTTTT
CASRTGSEKLFF
>TRBD2|TRBJ2-1|-|15|TRBV19
TGTGCCAGTAGCAGGGCGGGAGGACCTTACAATGAGCAGTTCTTC
CASSRAGGPYNEQFF
>-|TRBJ1-2|-|15|TRBV5-1
TGCGCCAGCAGCTTGGAATCCGGTGGTAACTATGGCTACACCTTC
CASSLESGGNYGYTF
>TRBD1|TRBJ1-2|-|14|TRBV5-1
TGCGCCAGCAGCCTCGGGACAGGGAGTCGGGTCTACACCTTC
CASSLGTGSRVYTF
>-|TRBJ2-2|few|14|TRBV7-6
TGTGCCAGCAGCTCATCTAATGGGGCCGGGGAGCTGTTTTTT
CASSSSNGAGELFF
>-|TRBJ1-1|-|14|TRBV9
TGTGCCAGCTCCCAGGGGCTAGCTCACACTGAAGCTTTCTTT
CASSQGLAHTEAFF
>TRBD1|TRBJ2-4|-|18|TRBV2
TGTGCCAGCAGGGATTATATAGGGGGCAGACTAGCCAAAAACATTCAGTACTTC
CASRDYIGGRLAKNIQYF
>TRBD2|TRBJ2-5|-|15|TRBV14
TGTGCCAGCAGCAAACGACGGCGGGAGGGAGAGACCCAGTACTTC
CASSKRRREGETQYF
>TRBD1|TRBJ2-5|-|15|TRBV7-2
TGTGCCAGCAGCGCTGACAGGGGGCAGGTAGAGACCCAGTACTTC
CASSADRGQVETQYF
>-|TRBJ2-4|-|16|TRBV7-9
TGTGCCAGCAGCTCAGACCGCCAGCTAGCCAAAAACATTCAGTACTTC
CASSSDRQLAKNIQYF
>-|TRBJ1-1|few|15|TRBV6-5
TGTGCCAGCAGTTACTCTCGCGCTTCGAACACTGAAGCTTTCTTT
CASSYSRASNTEAFF
>-|TRBJ2-3|few|13|TRBV5-1
TGCGCCAGCAGCTCTAGCGTCACAGATACGCAGTATTTT
CASSSSVTDTQYF